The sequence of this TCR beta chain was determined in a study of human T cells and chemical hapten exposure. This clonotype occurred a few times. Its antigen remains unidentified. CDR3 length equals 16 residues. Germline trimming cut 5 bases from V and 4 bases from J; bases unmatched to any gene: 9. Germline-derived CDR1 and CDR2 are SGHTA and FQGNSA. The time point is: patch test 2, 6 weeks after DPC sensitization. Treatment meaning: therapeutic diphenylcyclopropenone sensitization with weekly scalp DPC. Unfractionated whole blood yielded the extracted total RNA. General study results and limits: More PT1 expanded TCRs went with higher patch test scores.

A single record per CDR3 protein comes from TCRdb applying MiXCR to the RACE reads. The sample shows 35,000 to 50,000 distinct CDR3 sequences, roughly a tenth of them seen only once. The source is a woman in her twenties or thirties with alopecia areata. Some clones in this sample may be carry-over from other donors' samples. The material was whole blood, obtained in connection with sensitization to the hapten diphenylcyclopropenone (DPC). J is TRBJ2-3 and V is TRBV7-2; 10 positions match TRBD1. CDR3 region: CASSALGQGYSDTQYF. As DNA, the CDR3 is TGTGCCAGCAGCGCACTGGGACAGGGGTATTCAGATACGCAGTATTTT. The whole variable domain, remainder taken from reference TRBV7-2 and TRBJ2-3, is GAGVSQSPSNKVTEKGKDVELRCDPISGHTALYWYRQSLGQGLEFLIYFQGNSAPDKSGLPSDRFSAERTGGSVSTLTIQRTQQEDSAVYLCASSALGQGYSDTQYFGPGTRLTVL.